This entry lists 20 T cell receptor beta chains sequenced from one sample in a study of T-cell reconstitution after alpha-beta-depleted transplantation in children. Unique molecular identifiers tagged the TCRbeta library. TCRdb re-called the PCR reads with MiXCR, one entry per CDR3 protein. The sample has about 230,000 distinct CDR3 sequences; 9.7% are singletons. Sample: PBMCs from the stem cell graft donor, taken from the stem cell graft. The receptors shown here come from a human donor who donated a stem cell graft to a child with SCID.

This clonotype showed up many times. V is TRBV15 and J is TRBJ2-2; D is uncertain. CDR1 is LNHNV, CDR2 YYDKDF, per germline (reference sequence). The V and J ends lost 1 base and 6 bases respectively, with 12 bases between them. There are 15 residues in the CDR3. The CDR3 spells CATSRVAGLAGELFF. The CDR3 DNA sequence: TGTGCCACCAGCAGAGTCGCAGGATTGGCCGGGGAGCTGTTTTTT.

This clonotype was seen ten or more times. The chain couples TRBV4-3 to TRBJ2-7; D is unresolved. With 2 bases removed from V and 0 bases from J, the gap between germline ends came to 8 bases. Germline CDR1 and CDR2: LGHNA and YSLEER. The CDR3 contains 14 residues. The CDR3 is CASSQIAYSYEQYF. CDR3 nucleotides: TGCGCCAGCAGCCAAATAGCCTACTCCTACGAGCAGTACTTC.

This clonotype was found many times. The chain is built from TRBV5-1 and TRBJ2-3; D perhaps matches TRBD2 (5 bases). The CDR3 contains 13 residues. Germline CDR1 is SGHRS and CDR2 is YFSETQ. Deletions cut 4 bases from V and 2 bases from J, with 8 bases between. For the CDR3, the DNA is TGCGCCAGCAGCCCGGACTCCACAGATACGCAGTATTTT. It codes for CASSPDSTDTQYF.

In its sample, this clonotype was seen a few times. The genes are TRBV15 and TRBJ2-2; perhaps TRBD1 as D (7 bases). V shed 1 base and J shed 4 bases, with 16 bases lying between them. The CDR3 loop spans 17 amino acids. CDR1 LNHNV and CDR2 YYDKDF come from the germline V gene (reference sequence). DNA of the CDR3: TGTGCCACCAGCAGAGGGCCGACAGGGACTGCCACCGGGGAGCTGTTTTTT. Translated, it gives CATSRGPTGTATGELFF.

This clonotype was observed at least ten times. The chain combines TRBV5-1 with TRBJ2-1; 8 nucleotides agree with TRBD2. The V segment lost 5 bases and the J segment 9 bases; nucleotides outside the gene matches: 13. The CDR3 is 15 amino acids. Germline V CDR1 and CDR2: SGHRS, YFSETQ. CDR3 sequence reads: CASSFAGTSGGEQFF. Here the CDR3 DNA reads TGCGCCAGCAGTTTTGCCGGGACTAGTGGCGGTGAGCAGTTCTTC.

This clonotype was counted at least ten times. This chain joins TRBV7-9 and TRBJ2-1; a weak D match, TRBD1 (7 bases). The CDR3 runs to 16 residues. CDR1 is SEHNR, CDR2 FQNEAQ, per germline (reference sequence). Trimming left V 2 bases short and J 9 bases short, with 20 bases between. The CDR3 is CASSLNVQGGPPEQFF. CDR3 coding DNA: TGTGCCAGCAGCTTAAATGTCCAGGGGGGCCCCCCTGAGCAGTTCTTC.

This clonotype was seen more than once but under ten times. This CDR3 is CATQGEGQGTGYTF. Here the CDR3 DNA reads TGTGCCACCCAAGGGGAGGGACAGGGAACGGGCTACACCTTC. The chain has TRBV12-3 or TRBV12-4 and TRBJ1-2, with 9 bases aligning to TRBD1. Trimming at V came to 10 bases and at J to 8 bases, leaving 14 bases not matched to a gene. The CDR3 runs to 14 residues.

This clonotype was recorded many times. The chain uses TRBV7-6 and TRBJ1-6, with no clear D. Trimming removed 5 bases from V and 11 bases from J, with 13 bases in between. Germline lookup yields CDR1 SGHVS and CDR2 FNYEAQ. CDR3 size: 13 residues. DNA of the CDR3: TGTGCCAGCAGCCCGCTCCCGGAGGCACCCCTCCACTTT. It yields the protein CASSPLPEAPLHF. Full variable domain (missing parts from reference TRBV7-6 and TRBJ1-6): GAGVSQSPRYKVTKRGQDVALRCDPISGHVSLYWYRQALGQGPEFLTYFNYEAQQDKSGLPNDRFSAERPEGSISTLTIQRTEQRDSAMYRCASSPLPEAPLHFGNGTRLTVT.

In its sample, this clonotype was seen many times. The chain has TRBV5-6 and TRBJ1-1, with D possibly being TRBD1 (6 bases). Between the trimmed V and J ends, which lost 0 bases and 4 bases, there was a span of 13 bases. The CDR3 spans 15 residues. Germline assignment: CDR1 SGHDT and CDR2 YYEEEE. The CDR3 nucleotides are TGTGCCAGCAGCTTGGCTATTGAAGGGGGCACTGAAGCTTTCTTT. Translating it yields CASSLAIEGGTEAFF.

This clonotype was counted ten times or more. The germline gene is not matched at one end of the junction; a read error may be the cause. The chain joins TRBV6-1 to TRBJ2-2, with D possibly called TRBD1 or TRBD2 (5 bases each). There are 14 residues in the CDR3. Looked up from germline, CDR1 is MNHNS and CDR2 is SASEGT. The CDR3 loop is CTSIGAANTGELFF. CDR3 DNA sequence: TGTACCAGCATCGGGGCGGCGAACACCGGGGAGCTGTTTTTT.

This clonotype occurred many times. At one end the junction does not follow the germline gene, possibly because of a read error. The chain is built from TRBV28 and TRBJ1-2; 7 positions match TRBD1. CDR1 and CDR2 from the germline V gene are MDHEN and SYDVKM. The CDR3 contains 12 residues. For the CDR3, the DNA is TGTGCCAGCAGTTTTCAGGGGGTGCCCCCTACTTTC. It translates to CASSFQGVPPTF.

The CDR3, as DNA: TGCAGTGCTAGAGATTCCGGGACTAGCGGGGGCCGGCAAGAGACCCAGTACTTC. This codes for CSARDSGTSGGRQETQYF. The gene calls are TRBV20-1 and TRBJ2-5; 14 positions match TRBD2. Germline CDR1 is DFQATT and CDR2 is SNEGSKA (reference sequence). V was clipped by 0 bases and J by 2 bases; unmatched bases: 8. This CDR3 has 18 amino acids.

The chain carries TRBV9 and TRBJ2-7, with 8 bases that match TRBD2. The V and J ends lost 0 bases and 9 bases, in that order; junction bases with no gene match: 8. CDR1 is SGDLS and CDR2 is YYNGEE in the germline V gene. This CDR3 has 14 residues. CDR3 region: CASSVGGGLGSQYF. The CDR3 DNA is TGTGCCAGCAGCGTAGGAGGGGGACTAGGGTCGCAGTACTTC.

This clonotype was seen at least ten times. The V call is TRBV5-1, the J call TRBJ1-1; 10 positions match TRBD1. The junction had 14 bases not matched to a gene; V was cut back by 4 bases and J by 2 bases. CDR3 length: 18 residues. Per the germline V gene, CDR1 is SGHRS and CDR2 is YFSETQ. The CDR3 DNA follows: TGCGCCAGCAGCCTCACCCCCACGGGACAGGGGAAAAACACTGAAGCTTTCTTT. This gives the protein CASSLTPTGQGKNTEAFF.

This clonotype was observed many times. V gene TRBV7-2 combines with J gene TRBJ1-2; D is uncertain. V was pared by 5 bases and J by 4 bases, with 14 bases between. In germline, CDR1 is SGHTA, CDR2 FQGNSA. The CDR3 totals 14 residues. The CDR3 coding sequence is TGTGCCAGCAGCGTCATGCGGGCGCGCTATGGCTACACCTTC. The encoded protein is CASSVMRARYGYTF.

This clonotype was seen at least ten times. The V call is TRBV5-1, the J call TRBJ1-4; D remains ambiguous. V lost 2 bases to trimming and J lost 2 bases, with 7 bases between them. From germline, CDR1 is SGHRS and CDR2 YFSETQ. This CDR3 region has 14 residues. The CDR3: CASSFRSTNEKLFF. The CDR3 DNA sequence: TGCGCCAGCAGCTTCAGGTCTACTAATGAAAAACTGTTTTTT.

The table lists this clonotype with many counts. The V call is TRBV20-1, the J call TRBJ1-5; 10 bases match TRBD1. V dropped 3 bases and J dropped 2; count of bases not matched to a gene: 7. CDR3 length equals 16 residues. Germline CDR1 is DFQATT and CDR2 is SNEGSKA (reference sequence). For the CDR3, the DNA is TGCAGTGCTAGGGGACAGGGGACCGATGGCAATCAGCCCCAGCATTTT. Protein: CSARGQGTDGNQPQHF.

Ten or more counts support this clonotype. The V and J genes are TRBV5-6 and TRBJ2-7; no clear D. With 4 bases removed from V and 1 base from J, the gap between germline ends came to 12 bases. Germline V CDR1 and CDR2: SGHDT, YYEEEE. The CDR3 loop spans 14 amino acids. In DNA, the CDR3 is TGTGCCAGCAGCCTAGTGATGTCTTCCTACGAGCAGTACTTC. This translates into CASSLVMSSYEQYF.

There are many counts of this clonotype. V is TRBV5-1 and J is TRBJ2-4, with 7 bases lining up with TRBD1. The CDR3 has 17 amino acids. Germline CDR1 SGHRS, CDR2 YFSETQ. V lost 2 bases and J lost 0; bases outside the gene matches: 8. This CDR3 is CASSLGDRKLAKNIQYF. The CDR3 DNA reads TGCGCCAGCAGCTTAGGGGACAGAAAATTAGCCAAAAACATTCAGTACTTC.

In its sample, this clonotype was seen many times. CDR3 region: CSVISGKDGYTF. The CDR3 nucleotides are TGCAGCGTTATTTCAGGGAAGGATGGCTACACCTTC. The chain has TRBV29-1 and TRBJ1-2; D might be TRBD1 (5 bases). Trimming shortened V by 5 bases and J by 6 bases, and 13 bases separated the two germline ends. This CDR3 has 12 amino acids. Germline lookup yields CDR1 SQVTM and CDR2 ANQGSEA.